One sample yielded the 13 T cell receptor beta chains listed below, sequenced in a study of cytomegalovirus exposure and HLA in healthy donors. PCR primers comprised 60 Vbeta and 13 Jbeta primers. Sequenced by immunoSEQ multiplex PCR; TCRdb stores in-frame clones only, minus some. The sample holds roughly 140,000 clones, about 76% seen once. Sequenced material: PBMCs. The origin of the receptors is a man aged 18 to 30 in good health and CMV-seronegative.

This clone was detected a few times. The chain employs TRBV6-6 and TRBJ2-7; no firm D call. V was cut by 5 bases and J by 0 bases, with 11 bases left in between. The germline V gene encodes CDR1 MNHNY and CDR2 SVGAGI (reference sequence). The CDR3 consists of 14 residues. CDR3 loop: CASSRLTGSYEQYF. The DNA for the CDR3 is TGTGCCAGCAGTCGACTGACGGGCTCCTACGAGCAGTACTTC.

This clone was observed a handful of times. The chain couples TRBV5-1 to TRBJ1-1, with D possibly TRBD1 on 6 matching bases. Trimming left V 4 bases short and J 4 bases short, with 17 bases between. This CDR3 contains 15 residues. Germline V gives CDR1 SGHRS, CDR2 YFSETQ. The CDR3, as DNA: TGCGCCAGCAGCACCGGGACAAGTAGAGGCACTGAAGCTTTCTTT. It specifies CASSTGTSRGTEAFF. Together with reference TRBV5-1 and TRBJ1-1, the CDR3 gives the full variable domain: KAGVTQTPRYLIKTRGQQVTLSCSPISGHRSVSWYQQTPGQGLQFLFEYFSETQRNKGNFPGRFSGRQFSNSRSEMNVSTLELGDSALYLCASSTGTSRGTEAFFGQGTRLTVV.

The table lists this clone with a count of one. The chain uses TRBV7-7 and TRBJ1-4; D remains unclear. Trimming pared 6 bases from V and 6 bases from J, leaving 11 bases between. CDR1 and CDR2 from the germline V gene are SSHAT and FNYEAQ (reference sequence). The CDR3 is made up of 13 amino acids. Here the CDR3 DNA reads TGTGCCAGCAGTCCCCTGCGGGATGAAAAACTGTTTTTT. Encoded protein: CASSPLRDEKLFF.

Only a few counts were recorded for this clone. Here the CDR3 DNA reads TGTGCCTGGAGTTTTCAGGGGGTCGAGCAGTACTTC. This codes for CAWSFQGVEQYF. The chain uses TRBV30 and TRBJ2-7, with TRBD1 matching 7 bases. V was clipped by 2 bases and J by 6 bases; unmatched bases: 4. The CDR3 loop spans 12 amino acids. CDR1 is GTSNPN and CDR2 is SVGIG in the germline V gene (reference sequence).

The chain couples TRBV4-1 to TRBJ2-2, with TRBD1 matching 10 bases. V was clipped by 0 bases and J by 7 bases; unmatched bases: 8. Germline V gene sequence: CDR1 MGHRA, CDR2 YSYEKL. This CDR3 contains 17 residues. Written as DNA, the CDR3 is TGCGCCAGCAGCCAAGAAACCGGGACAGGGGTGGACGGGGAGCTGTTTTTT. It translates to CASSQETGTGVDGELFF.

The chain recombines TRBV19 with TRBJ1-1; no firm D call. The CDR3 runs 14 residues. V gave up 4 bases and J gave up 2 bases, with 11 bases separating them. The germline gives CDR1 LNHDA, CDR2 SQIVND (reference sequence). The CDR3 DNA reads TGTGCCAGTAGTAACGGGGTGGGAAACACTGAAGCTTTCTTT. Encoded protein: CASSNGVGNTEAFF. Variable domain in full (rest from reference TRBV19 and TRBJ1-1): DGGITQSPKYLFRKEGQNVTLSCEQNLNHDAMYWYRQDPGQGLRLIYYSQIVNDFQKGDIAEGYSVSREKKESFPLTVTSAQKNPTAFYLCASSNGVGNTEAFFGQGTRLTVV.

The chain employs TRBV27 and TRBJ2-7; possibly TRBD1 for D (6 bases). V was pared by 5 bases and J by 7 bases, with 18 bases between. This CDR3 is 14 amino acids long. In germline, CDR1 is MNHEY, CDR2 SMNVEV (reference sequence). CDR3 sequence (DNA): TGTGCCAGCAGTGTAGGGACACTGATGGGAGAGCAGTACTTC. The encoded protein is CASSVGTLMGEQYF.

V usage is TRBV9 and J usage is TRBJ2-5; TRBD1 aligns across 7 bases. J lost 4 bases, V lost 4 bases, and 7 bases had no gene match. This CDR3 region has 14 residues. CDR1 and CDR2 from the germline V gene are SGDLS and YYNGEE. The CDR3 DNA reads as TGTGCCAGCAGCCCCGGACAGGCTCGAGAGACCCAGTACTTC. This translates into CASSPGQARETQYF.

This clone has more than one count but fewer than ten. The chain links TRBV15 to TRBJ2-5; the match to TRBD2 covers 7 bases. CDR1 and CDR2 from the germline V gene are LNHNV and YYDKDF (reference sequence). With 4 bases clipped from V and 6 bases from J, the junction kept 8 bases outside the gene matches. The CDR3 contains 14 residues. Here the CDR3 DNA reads TGTGCCACCAGCACCTGGACGGGGGGAAAGACCCAGTACTTC. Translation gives CATSTWTGGKTQYF.

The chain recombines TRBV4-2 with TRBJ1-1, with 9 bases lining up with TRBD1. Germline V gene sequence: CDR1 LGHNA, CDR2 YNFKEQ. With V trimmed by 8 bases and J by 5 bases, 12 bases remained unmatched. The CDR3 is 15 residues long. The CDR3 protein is CASLKGGQGVTEAFF. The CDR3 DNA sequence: TGTGCCAGCCTTAAAGGGGGACAGGGAGTGACTGAAGCTTTCTTT.

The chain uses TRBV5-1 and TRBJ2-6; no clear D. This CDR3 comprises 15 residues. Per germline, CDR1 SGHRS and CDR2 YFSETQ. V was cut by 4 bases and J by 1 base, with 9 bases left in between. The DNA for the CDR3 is TGCGCCAGCAGCACGCAGGTGTCTGGGGCCAACGTCCTGACTTTC. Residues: CASSTQVSGANVLTF. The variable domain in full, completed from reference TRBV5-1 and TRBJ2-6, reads KAGVTQTPRYLIKTRGQQVTLSCSPISGHRSVSWYQQTPGQGLQFLFEYFSETQRNKGNFPGRFSGRQFSNSRSEMNVSTLELGDSALYLCASSTQVSGANVLTFGAGSRLTVL.

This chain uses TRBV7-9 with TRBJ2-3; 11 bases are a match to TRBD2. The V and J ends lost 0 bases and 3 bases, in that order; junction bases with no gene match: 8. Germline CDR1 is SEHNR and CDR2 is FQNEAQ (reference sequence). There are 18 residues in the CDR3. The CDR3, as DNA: TGTGCCAGCAGCTTAGCGGTGGCTAGCGGGGGGCCGACAGATACGCAGTATTTT. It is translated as CASSLAVASGGPTDTQYF.

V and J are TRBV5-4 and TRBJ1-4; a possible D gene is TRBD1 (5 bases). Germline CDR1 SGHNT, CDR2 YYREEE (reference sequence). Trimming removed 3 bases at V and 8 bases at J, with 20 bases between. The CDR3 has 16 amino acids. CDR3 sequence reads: CASSSGAGNLGEKLFF. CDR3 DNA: TGTGCCAGCAGCTCTGGGGCCGGAAATCTGGGGGAAAAACTGTTTTTT.